The 24 T cell receptor beta chains reported below all come from one sample, sequenced in a study of response to subunit inactivated influenza vaccine. TCRdb re-analysed the RT-PCR reads in MiXCR, keeping a single row per CDR3 protein. The table has roughly 710,000 distinct CDR3 sequences, 14% seen once. The sample was PBMCs from blood, taken around 15 days before vaccination. The source is a man in his forties or fifties who received an inactivated influenza vaccine.

V usage is TRBV30 and J usage is TRBJ2-1; 7 positions agree with TRBD2. CDR3 size: 11 residues. Germline V gene lookup returns CDR1 GTSNPN and CDR2 SVGIG (reference sequence). V lost 6 bases and J lost 14; bases outside the gene matches: 10. The CDR3 spells CACSMNSGEFF. CDR3 nucleotides: TGTGCCTGCTCAATGAACAGCGGGGAGTTCTTC.

This clonotype was observed a handful of times. The chain combines TRBV6-5 with TRBJ2-6; possible D gene TRBD2, 6 bases. Trimming stripped 2 bases from V and 2 bases from J, with 16 bases between. CDR3 size: 18 residues. The germline CDR1 and CDR2 sequences are MNHEY and SVGAGI. Here the CDR3 reads CASSYEVGGTAGANVLTF. CDR3 DNA sequence: TGTGCCAGCAGTTACGAAGTTGGCGGGACGGCTGGGGCCAACGTCCTGACTTTC.

The chain uses TRBV19 and TRBJ2-7; the D gene could be TRBD1 or TRBD2 (5 bases each). The CDR3 contains 15 residues. Germline loops: CDR1 LNHDA, CDR2 SQIVND (reference sequence). Trimming stripped 10 bases from V and 3 bases from J, with 22 bases between. The CDR3 DNA reads as TGTGCCACCTCCGGGACCGCTCTAGTCGGCTACGAGCAGTACTTC. It translates to CATSGTALVGYEQYF.

The V call is TRBV28, the J call TRBJ2-5; 8 bases are a match to TRBD1. V lost 7 bases, J lost 2 bases, and 6 bases stayed unmatched. Germline CDR1 reads MDHEN; CDR2 reads SYDVKM. The CDR3 sequence is 14 residues long. The DNA for the CDR3 is TGTGCCAGCACATCAGGGGGCAATCAAGAGACCCAGTACTTC. Translating it yields CASTSGGNQETQYF.

This clonotype was seen ten or more times. This rearrangement joins TRBV29-1 to TRBJ1-2, with TRBD1 as a possible D gene (5 bases). This CDR3 spans 15 amino acids. With 4 bases removed from V and 4 bases from J, the gap between germline ends came to 19 bases. Per germline, CDR1 SQVTM and CDR2 ANQGSEA. The CDR3 region is CSVGAGRRISYGYTF. CDR3 sequence (DNA): TGCAGCGTTGGTGCAGGGAGAAGGATATCCTATGGCTACACCTTC.

The V and J genes are TRBV20-1 and TRBJ1-1; perhaps TRBD1 as D (6 bases). Between the trimmed V and J ends, which lost 5 bases and 10 bases, there was a span of 20 bases. The CDR3 runs 13 residues. CDR1 and CDR2 from the germline V gene are DFQATT and SNEGSKA (reference sequence). CDR3 protein: CSACTGYQLGAFF. The CDR3 DNA is TGCAGTGCTTGTACAGGGTATCAATTGGGAGCTTTCTTT.

The CDR3 protein is CSARDPMVAGTGELFF. The CDR3 DNA reads as TGCAGTGCTAGAGATCCAATGGTAGCGGGGACCGGGGAGCTGTTTTTT. The V gene is TRBV20-1, the J gene TRBJ2-2, with 8 bases matching TRBD2. CDR1 is DFQATT and CDR2 is SNEGSKA in the germline V gene (reference sequence). After removal of 0 bases from V and 5 bases from J, the junction contained 8 bases not matched to a gene. The CDR3 consists of 16 residues.

This clonotype was detected only a few times. The rearrangement links TRBV7-2 to TRBJ2-1; TRBD1 matches at 8 bases. Trimming removed 4 bases from V and 4 bases from J; junction bases left unmatched: 9. The CDR3 has 16 amino acids. The germline CDR1 and CDR2 sequences are SGHTA and FQGNSA. DNA of the CDR3: TGTGCCAGCAGCTCTTGGACAGGGACTTCTTACAATGAGCAGTTCTTC. The encoded protein is CASSSWTGTSYNEQFF.

Ten or more counts support this clonotype. The chain couples TRBV30 to TRBJ1-6; D call uncertain. V shed 4 bases and J shed 7 bases, with 11 bases lying between them. The CDR3 spans 13 residues. Germline V gene data show CDR1 as GTSNPN and CDR2 as SVGIG (reference sequence). The CDR3 coding sequence is TGTGCCTGGAACGTAGGACCCAATTCACCCCTCCACTTT. Translated, it gives CAWNVGPNSPLHF.

This clonotype was picked up a small number of times. This chain links TRBV7-8 with TRBJ2-7; TRBD1 matches at 10 bases. The CDR3 runs to 17 residues. J was trimmed by 6 bases and V by 3 bases; bases with no gene match: 14. Germline lookup yields CDR1 SGHVS and CDR2 FQNEAQ. DNA for the CDR3: TGTGCCAGCAGCTTCTTCCGAGACAGGGGGCGCCGAGGCGAGCAGTACTTC. Translation: CASSFFRDRGRRGEQYF.

The chain is built from TRBV6-5 and TRBJ2-1; D is uncertain. CDR3 length: 14 amino acids. The ends were cut back, 2 bases at V and 7 bases at J, with 12 bases in the middle. The germline V gene has CDR1 MNHEY and CDR2 SVGAGI. The CDR3 nucleotides are TGTGCCAGCAGTTACCTCGACCGTGGAAATGAGCAGTTCTTC. Amino acid sequence: CASSYLDRGNEQFF.

Only a few counts were recorded for this clonotype. The chain uses TRBV21-1 and TRBJ2-1; the D call of TRBD1 is as the table states it, not checked on the DNA. TRBV21-1 is a listed pseudogene. This CDR3 comprises 15 residues. The CDR3 reads CASSKEGIKANEQFF. CDR3 coding DNA: TGTGCCAGCAGCAAAGAGGGGATAAAGGCAAATGAGCAGTTCTTC.

Only a few counts were recorded for this clonotype. The rearrangement links TRBV4-2 to TRBJ1-4; 8 nucleotides match TRBD1. The V and J ends lost 0 bases and 0 bases, in that order; junction bases with no gene match: 3. This CDR3 is built from 17 residues. CDR1 and CDR2 from the germline V gene are LGHNA and YNFKEQ. The CDR3 loop is CASSQDPGGATNEKLFF. The DNA for the CDR3 is TGTGCCAGCAGCCAAGACCCAGGGGGCGCAACTAATGAAAAACTGTTTTTT.

This clonotype was recorded a few times. The chain combines TRBV30 with TRBJ1-1, with a weak D call TRBD1 (5 bases). V was shortened by 0 bases and J by 11 bases, with 10 bases between the two germline ends. Germline V gives CDR1 GTSNPN, CDR2 SVGIG (reference sequence). This CDR3 has 11 residues. DNA of the CDR3: TGTGCCTGGAGTGTAGGGAAGGGGGCTTTCTTT. Residues: CAWSVGKGAFF.

The table lists this clonotype with many counts. The rearrangement links TRBV12-3 or TRBV12-4 to TRBJ2-7; the D gene is possibly TRBD1 (6 bases). Trimming shortened V by 6 bases and J by 9 bases, and 15 bases separated the two germline ends. The CDR3 contains 12 residues. CDR3 DNA sequence: TGTGCCAGCAGCCGGGACATCATGGGGCAGTACTTC. Its protein is CASSRDIMGQYF.

This clonotype turned up a few times. DNA of the CDR3: TGCAGTGCTAGCCAGACTAGCGGGGGGGGCCAAGAGACCCAGTACTTC. This encodes CSASQTSGGGQETQYF. V and J are TRBV20-1 and TRBJ2-5; 14 nucleotides align to TRBD2. The trim removed 3 bases at V and 1 base at J, leaving 4 bases unmatched. Germline CDR1 is DFQATT and CDR2 is SNEGSKA (reference sequence). The CDR3 is 16 residues long.

The V call is TRBV27, the J call TRBJ2-3; TRBD1 agrees at 9 bases. The CDR3 is made up of 15 amino acids. Trimming cost V 1 base and J 7 bases; bases outside gene matches: 6. Germline assignment: CDR1 MNHEY and CDR2 SMNVEV (reference sequence). The CDR3: CASSLWDRESYTQYF. The CDR3 bases are TGTGCCAGCAGTTTATGGGACAGGGAATCCTATACGCAGTATTTT.

This clonotype was picked up a small number of times. The genes are TRBV6-5 and TRBJ2-5; possibly TRBD2 for D (5 bases). Per the germline V gene, CDR1 is MNHEY and CDR2 is SVGAGI. Trimming took 5 bases from V and 7 from J, leaving 20 bases between them. CDR3 length: 15 residues. The CDR3 coding sequence is TGTGCCAGCAGTCCCTCGGCGGGCGTTCATGGGACCCAGTACTTC. Its protein product is CASSPSAGVHGTQYF.

This clonotype occurred a few times. The chain is built from TRBV7-8 and TRBJ2-1; D might be TRBD2 (5 bases). Germline CDR1 SGHVS, CDR2 FQNEAQ. The V gene lost 4 bases and the J gene lost 6 bases, with 10 bases spanning the gap. The CDR3 totals 13 residues. As DNA, the CDR3 is TGTGCCAGCAGCTCTTTAGCGTTCAATGAGCAGTTCTTC. Its protein is CASSSLAFNEQFF.

The chain has TRBV7-6 and TRBJ2-1; D ambiguous. Per the germline V gene, CDR1 is SGHVS and CDR2 is FNYEAQ. The CDR3 runs to 19 residues. V was shortened by 5 bases and J by 1 base, with 24 bases between the two germline ends. The CDR3 loop is CASSPPRPYNRPSYNEQFF. The CDR3 coding sequence is TGTGCCAGCAGCCCTCCTCGGCCCTACAACAGACCATCCTACAATGAGCAGTTCTTC. The whole variable domain, remainder taken from reference TRBV7-6 and TRBJ2-1, is GAGVSQSPRYKVTKRGQDVALRCDPISGHVSLYWYRQALGQGPEFLTYFNYEAQQDKSGLPNDRFSAERPEGSISTLTIQRTEQRDSAMYRCASSPPRPYNRPSYNEQFFGPGTRLTVL.

Turning to this clonotype: With a much larger clone just one base away, this may be a read error. The chain uses TRBV12-3 or TRBV12-4 and TRBJ2-7; perhaps TRBD1 as D (6 bases). The CDR3 runs 12 residues. Trimming cost V 7 bases and J 2 bases, with 9 bases left between them. The CDR3 loop reads CASTSGAYEQYF. The DNA of the CDR3 is TGTGCCAGCACCTCAGGGGCCTACGAGCAGTACTTC.

This clonotype was recorded many times. J is TRBJ1-5 and V is TRBV12-3 or TRBV12-4; the match to TRBD1 covers 7 bases. The trim removed 5 bases at V and 5 bases at J, leaving 3 bases unmatched. The CDR3 has 13 residues. The CDR3 is CASSRDRDQPQHF. The CDR3, as DNA: TGTGCCAGCAGTCGTGACAGGGATCAGCCCCAGCATTTT.

This clonotype turned up a few times. One end of the junction fails to match germline, which may point to a read error. This chain uses TRBV2 with TRBJ1-1; the D is unclear. The length of the CDR3 is 11 residues. Germline CDR1 is SNHLY and CDR2 is FYNNEI. Here the CDR3 reads CASREDSEAFF. CDR3 bases: TGTGCCAGCAGGGAAGATTCTGAAGCTTTCTTT.

V usage is TRBV20-1 and J usage is TRBJ2-5, with D perhaps TRBD2 (6 bases). V was cut by 1 base and J by 6 bases, with 21 bases left in between. The CDR3 has 16 residues. Germline V gene data show CDR1 as DFQATT and CDR2 as SNEGSKA (reference sequence). The CDR3 protein is CSARALLAGWVKTQYF. Written as DNA, the CDR3 is TGCAGTGCTAGAGCATTACTTGCGGGATGGGTAAAGACCCAGTACTTC.